This TCR beta chain was observed in a study of Ad26.COV2.S vaccination and SARS-CoV-2 variants. Study as a whole: Intramuscular Ad26.COV2.S doses were given once or twice, 56 days apart. Study-wide findings and caveats: Vaccinees and placebo recipients showed similar non-spike TCR breadth. A substantial breadth of spike-specific CD8+ and CD4+ T cell responses after vaccination has been reported. Placebo recipients had lower spike-specific TCR breadth than vaccine recipients.

Regarding treatment: over 15 received Ad26.COV2.S at low or high dose, single or two shots; 5 received placebo; per-sample allocation not given. Repertoires come from day 63 after the first vaccine or placebo injection. Using immunoSEQ multiplex PCR, the repertoire was profiled, and TCRdb retains in-frame clones only, with some absent. Of 360,000 or so clones in the sample, over 75% were seen once. For this clone: Its antigen is unknown.

Germline values: CDR1 SGHTS, CDR2 YDEGEE. Trimming cost V 4 bases and J 8 bases, with 13 bases left between them. The CDR3 runs to 13 residues. This clonotype originated in a person aged 18-65 years who received the Ad26.COV2.S COVID-19 vaccine or a placebo. The chain links TRBV5-8 to TRBJ2-1; D remains unclear. Sequencing used peripheral blood, obtained in a trial of Ad26.COV2.S vaccine versus placebo. The CDR3 DNA follows: TGTGCCAGCAGCCGGACGAATATCGATGAGCAGTTCTTC. Translating gives CASSRTNIDEQFF.